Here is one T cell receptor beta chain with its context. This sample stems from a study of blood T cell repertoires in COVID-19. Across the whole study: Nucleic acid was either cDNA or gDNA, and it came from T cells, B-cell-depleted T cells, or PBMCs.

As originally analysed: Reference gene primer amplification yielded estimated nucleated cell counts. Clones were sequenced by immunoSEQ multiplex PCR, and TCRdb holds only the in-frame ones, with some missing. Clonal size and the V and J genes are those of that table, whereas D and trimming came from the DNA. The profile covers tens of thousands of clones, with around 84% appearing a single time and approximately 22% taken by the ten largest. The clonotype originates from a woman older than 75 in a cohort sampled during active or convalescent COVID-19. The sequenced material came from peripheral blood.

The chain's CDR3 is CASSLRTAMNTEAFF. DNA of the CDR3: TGTGCCAGTAGTTTACGGACAGCCATGAACACTGAAGCTTTCTTT. This chain uses TRBV19 with TRBJ1-1; D is perhaps TRBD1 (6 bases). This CDR3 comprises 15 residues. Germline V gene data show CDR1 as LNHDA and CDR2 as SQIVND (reference sequence). V lost 5 bases, J lost 0 bases, and 13 bases lay in between. The variable domain in full, with the rest retrieved from reference TRBV19 and TRBJ1-1, is DGGITQSPKYLFRKEGQNVTLSCEQNLNHDAMYWYRQDPGQGLRLIYYSQIVNDFQKGDIAEGYSVSREKKESFPLTVTSAQKNPTAFYLCASSLRTAMNTEAFFGQGTRLTVV.